This TCR beta chain stems from a study of CD8 T cells in ankylosing spondylitis. There are 18 residues in the CDR3. The germline CDR1 and CDR2 sequences are LGHNA and YNFKEQ. The ends lost 2 bases at V and 0 bases at J; junction bases unmatched: 11. Points from the study as a whole: Before this, some motif variants had been reported in reactive arthritis synovial fluid and blood. According to the report, clones linked to the disease were significantly enriched in matched synovial fluid samples taken from ankylosing spondylitis patients. Eight highly homologous variants formed a TCR beta motif that appeared characteristic of ankylosing spondylitis blood. CD8+ disease-linked clones were present at relatively low frequencies in blood.

TCRdb ran MiXCR on the 5' RACE reads and lists one entry per CDR3 protein. The table lists about 160,000 distinct CDR3 sequences, around 16% of them singletons. This clonotype was detected ten times or more. The antigen is undetermined. The TCR originated in a male donor with ankylosing spondylitis or in good health (not recorded which). The chain employs TRBV4-2 and TRBJ2-3; 7 positions agree with TRBD2. Specimen: blood, either unsorted or a sorted T cell fraction (not recorded which). The CDR3 DNA follows: TGTGCCAGCAGCCAAAGTGTGGTAGCGGGTATGAGCACAGATACGCAGTATTTT. This sequence encodes CASSQSVVAGMSTDTQYF.